A selection of T cell receptor beta chains follows, all from one sample in a study of blood T cell repertoires in COVID-19. This table comes from immunoSEQ multiplex PCR, and its TCRdb copy is limited to in-frame clones, with some not included. This table holds around 300,000 clones, just under 90% found once. Sample: PBMCs or T cells enriched from blood (not recorded which). Receptor source: a woman aged 55-70 years who had recovered from COVID-19. CDR3s include the opening cysteine and the closing phenylalanine or tryptophan. A D gene is named only where the DNA matches it firmly. Expanded clones get a size class; other rows say once, few or many, or leave the size out.

abundance,d_gene,j_gene,v_gene,CDR3nt,CDR3aa
.,.,TRBJ2-7,TRBV5-5,TGTGCCAGCAGCTTCATCCTGGACACTTACTACGAGCAGTACTTC,CASSFILDTYYEQYF
.,TRBD1,TRBJ1-4,TRBV6-5,TGTGCCAGCAGTTACTACAGACAGGGTGGGGGGGAAAAACTGTTTTTT,CASSYYRQGGGEKLFF
.,TRBD1,TRBJ2-1,TRBV7-2,TGTGCCAGCAGCTTCGGGACAGGGATCGGTGAGCAGTTCTTC,CASSFGTGIGEQFF
.,TRBD1,TRBJ1-2,TRBV10-1,TGCGCCAGACGGGACAGGAACTATGGCTACACCTTC,CARRDRNYGYTF
.,TRBD2,TRBJ2-3,TRBV29-1,TGCAGCGTTGAGGGTAGCGGGGGGGCCTTAACAGATACGCAGTATTTT,CSVEGSGGALTDTQYF
.,TRBD2,TRBJ2-5,TRBV28,TGTGCCAGCAGCCCGGGAGGAGCGGAGACCCAGTACTTC,CASSPGGAETQYF
few,.,TRBJ1-2,TRBV30,TGTGCCTGGAGAGCCCCGGGACTGTATACGGCCTATGGCTACACCTTC,CAWRAPGLYTAYGYTF
.,.,TRBJ1-2,TRBV2,TGTGCCAGCAAGGAGAGGGCGGGCTATGGCTACACCTTC,CASKERAGYGYTF
.,.,TRBJ1-2,TRBV9,TGTGCCAGCGGGGCTTTAGGGAACTATGGCTACACCTTC,CASGALGNYGYTF
.,.,TRBJ1-5,TRBV30,TGTGCCTGGAGTGTCGGCGGGTACAATCAGCCCCAGCATTTT,CAWSVGGYNQPQHF
.,.,TRBJ1-2,TRBV28,TGTGCCAGCAGTTCCTTGTTCAGGGGAAAGAACTATGGCTACACCTTC,CASSSLFRGKNYGYTF
few,.,TRBJ1-4,TRBV2,TGTGCCAGCAGCGCCAATACAGGGACCACTAATGAAAAACTGTTTTTT,CASSANTGTTNEKLFF
.,.,TRBJ1-2,TRBV4-1,TGCGCCAGCAGCCAAGTACGAGGGGGTAACTATGGCTACACCTTC,CASSQVRGGNYGYTF
once,TRBD2,TRBJ2-3,TRBV24-1,TGTGCCACCAGCCAGGCGGGAGGGATAGATACGCAGTATTTT,CATSQAGGIDTQYF
.,.,TRBJ2-7,TRBV30,TGTGCCTGGAGTGTGGGCAGGGAAAGGGACTACGAGCAGTACTTC,CAWSVGRERDYEQYF
.,.,TRBJ1-1,TRBV28,TGTGCCAGCAGTTTGCGGGGGATCAGGAACACTGAAGCTTTCTTT,CASSLRGIRNTEAFF
.,.,TRBJ1-2,TRBV24-1,TGTGCCACCAGTTTGCAGGAAAACTATGGCTACACCTTC,CATSLQENYGYTF
.,TRBD2,TRBJ2-1,TRBV3-1/TRBV3-2,TGTGCCAGCAGCATAGCGGGAGGGCACAATGAGCAGTTCTTC,CASSIAGGHNEQFF
.,.,TRBJ1-4,TRBV30,TGTGCCTGGAGTGTACTAGGTCGGACAACTAATGAAAAACTGTTTTTT,CAWSVLGRTTNEKLFF
.,TRBD1,TRBJ1-1,TRBV5-4,TGTGCCAGCAGCTTCACAGGGGCCCCTGAAGCTTTCTTT,CASSFTGAPEAFF
once,TRBD2,TRBJ2-1,TRBV6-5,TGTGCCAGCAGTCACGGGAGGGCGGCCTACAATGAGCAGTTCTTC,CASSHGRAAYNEQFF
.,.,TRBJ1-1,TRBV5-6,TGTGCCAGCAGTCCCCCAGGGGCAATTAACACTGAAGCTTTCTTT,CASSPPGAINTEAFF
.,.,TRBJ2-3,TRBV4-1,TGCGCCAGCAGCCAGGAAGCGGCACGCGGGTCAGATACGCAGTATTTT,CASSQEAARGSDTQYF
.,TRBD1,TRBJ1-2,TRBV24-1,TGTGCCACCAGTGACATGACAGGGAACTATGGCTACACCTTC,CATSDMTGNYGYTF
.,.,TRBJ1-1,TRBV5-1,TGCGCCAGCAGCCAGGGGCACATGAACACTGAAGCTTTCTTT,CASSQGHMNTEAFF
few,.,TRBJ2-5,TRBV9,TGTGCCAGCAGCCCTGGGACTGCCGAGACCCAGTACTTC,CASSPGTAETQYF
.,.,TRBJ2-2,TRBV30,TGTGCCTGGAACAGGGCAGGAGGCGGGGAGCTGTTTTTT,CAWNRAGGGELFF
.,.,TRBJ1-2,TRBV19,TGTGCCAGTAGTGACTACTCCCAGGGGCGAGGCTATGGCTACACCTTC,CASSDYSQGRGYGYTF
.,.,TRBJ2-5,TRBV19,TGTGCCAGTAGTTCCGGCAGGGCCGAGGCCCAGTACTTC,CASSSGRAEAQYF
.,.,TRBJ2-5,TRBV3-1/TRBV3-2,TGTGCCAGCAGCCGGAGAGGGTCGGGGGGCCGAGAGACCCAGTACTTC,CASSRRGSGGRETQYF
.,TRBD1,TRBJ1-2,TRBV6-5,TGTGCCAGCAGCGTACAGGGGTATGGCTACACCTTC,CASSVQGYGYTF
.,.,TRBJ2-1,TRBV21-1,TGTGCCAGCAGCCGGAGGACTAGCGGAGGGAAATGGGTGTTCTTC,CASSRRTSGGKWVFF
.,TRBD1,TRBJ1-2,TRBV19,TGTGCCAGTACTGGGACAGGCATCAGACTGAACTATGGCTACACCTTC,CASTGTGIRLNYGYTF
.,.,TRBJ2-7,TRBV13,TGTGCCAGCAGCGCGGGCGTTGAGCAGTACTTC,CASSAGVEQYF
.,TRBD2,TRBJ2-7,TRBV6-2/TRBV6-3,TGTGCCAGCAGCGGGCGGGAGGGCCTGTGGGAGCAGTACTTC,CASSGREGLWEQYF
.,.,TRBJ1-6,TRBV9,TGTGCCAGCAGTCAGGGACTCTCCTATAATTCACCCCTCCACTTT,CASSQGLSYNSPLHF